This is a list of T cell receptor beta chains from one sample in a study of blood T cell repertoires in COVID-19. Clones were read by immunoSEQ multiplex PCR, and TCRdb kept only the in-frame ones, dropping some. Seen here are hundreds of thousands of clones, 86% observed once, and the top ten hold 3% to 3.5%. The sequenced sample consisted of PBMCs or T cells enriched from blood (not recorded which). The receptor source for this set is a woman aged 50 to 60 in a cohort exposed to, infected with or recovered from COVID-19 (not recorded which). The CDR3 runs from the conserved cysteine through the conserved F or W. Each record gives: clone size, V gene, D gene, J gene, CDR3 protein, CDR3 DNA. A D gene is named only where the DNA matches it firmly. Clone size appears in some rows only: once, few, many, or a class for an expanded clone.

abundance: few; v_gene: TRBV6-2/TRBV6-3; d_gene: TRBD1; j_gene: TRBJ2-3; CDR3aa: CASSYRAGGPDTQYF; CDR3nt: TGTGCCAGCAGTTACAGGGCAGGGGGCCCAGATACGCAGTATTTT
abundance: .; v_gene: TRBV27; d_gene: .; j_gene: TRBJ1-5; CDR3aa: CASSPSGGPQHF; CDR3nt: TGTGCCAGCAGTCCCTCCGGCGGGCCCCAGCATTTT
abundance: .; v_gene: TRBV15; d_gene: TRBD1; j_gene: TRBJ1-2; CDR3aa: CATSRDRGTGGYGYTF; CDR3nt: TGTGCCACCAGCAGAGATCGGGGGACAGGGGGGTATGGCTACACCTTC
abundance: .; v_gene: TRBV4-2; d_gene: TRBD2; j_gene: TRBJ2-7; CDR3aa: CASSPEGRDEQYF; CDR3nt: TGTGCCAGCAGCCCGGAGGGGAGGGACGAGCAGTACTTC
abundance: .; v_gene: TRBV2; d_gene: .; j_gene: TRBJ2-5; CDR3aa: CASSVGPRQETQYF; CDR3nt: TGTGCCAGCTCCGTTGGGCCCCGCCAAGAGACCCAGTACTTC
abundance: .; v_gene: TRBV4-2; d_gene: .; j_gene: TRBJ1-3; CDR3aa: CASSQEVGGASGNTIYF; CDR3nt: TGTGCCAGCAGCCAAGAGGTCGGCGGGGCCTCTGGAAACACCATATATTTT
abundance: .; v_gene: TRBV10-3; d_gene: TRBD1; j_gene: TRBJ2-7; CDR3aa: CAISEGAQGYSPSYEQYF; CDR3nt: TGTGCCATCAGTGAGGGGGCACAGGGGTATTCTCCCTCCTACGAGCAGTACTTC
abundance: .; v_gene: TRBV3-1/TRBV3-2; d_gene: .; j_gene: TRBJ2-4; CDR3aa: CASSHNRRGGLDKNIQYF; CDR3nt: TGTGCCAGCAGCCACAACCGACGAGGGGGATTGGACAAAAACATTCAGTACTTC
abundance: once; v_gene: TRBV5-1; d_gene: .; j_gene: TRBJ1-2; CDR3aa: CASSSLVPGGPIDGYTF; CDR3nt: TGCGCCAGCAGCTCGCTGGTCCCTGGCGGGCCAATAGATGGCTACACCTTC
abundance: .; v_gene: TRBV9; d_gene: TRBD1; j_gene: TRBJ2-3; CDR3aa: CASSGTPRSSNRDRGSDTQYF; CDR3nt: TGTGCCAGCAGTGGAACTCCTCGATCCTCGAACCGGGACAGGGGTTCAGATACGCAGTATTTT
abundance: .; v_gene: TRBV19; d_gene: .; j_gene: TRBJ2-2; CDR3aa: CASSIRGSGELFF; CDR3nt: TGTGCCAGTAGTATCAGGGGCAGCGGGGAGCTGTTTTTT
abundance: .; v_gene: TRBV18; d_gene: .; j_gene: TRBJ2-5; CDR3aa: CASSPRFRNKETQYF; CDR3nt: TGTGCCAGCTCACCGAGATTTCGCAATAAAGAGACCCAGTACTTC
abundance: .; v_gene: TRBV11-2; d_gene: .; j_gene: TRBJ2-2; CDR3aa: CASSLFAGVAGELFF; CDR3nt: TGTGCCAGCAGCTTATTCGCCGGGGTGGCCGGGGAGCTGTTTTTT
abundance: .; v_gene: TRBV19; d_gene: .; j_gene: TRBJ1-4; CDR3aa: CASNGGRTSVTNEKLFF; CDR3nt: TGTGCCAGTAATGGTGGAAGGACAAGCGTCACTAATGAAAAACTGTTTTTT
abundance: .; v_gene: TRBV28; d_gene: .; j_gene: TRBJ2-7; CDR3aa: CASSPPGYEQYF; CDR3nt: TGTGCCAGCAGCCCCCCGGGGTACGAGCAGTACTTC
abundance: .; v_gene: TRBV6-1; d_gene: .; j_gene: TRBJ2-7; CDR3aa: CASSEAYVRNNEQYF; CDR3nt: TGTGCCAGCAGTGAAGCGTATGTCAGGAACAACGAGCAGTACTTC
abundance: .; v_gene: TRBV28; d_gene: .; j_gene: TRBJ1-4; CDR3aa: CASSRGPLSGILSWGTNEKLFF; CDR3nt: TGTGCCAGCAGCCGCGGCCCCCTTTCCGGGATCCTCTCCTGGGGAACTAATGAAAAACTGTTTTTT
abundance: .; v_gene: TRBV5-1; d_gene: .; j_gene: TRBJ2-7; CDR3aa: CASSYPRAYDNEQYF; CDR3nt: TGCGCCAGCAGCTATCCCAGGGCATATGACAACGAGCAGTACTTC
abundance: .; v_gene: TRBV5-6; d_gene: .; j_gene: TRBJ1-6; CDR3aa: CASSLAWSSYNSPLHF; CDR3nt: TGTGCCAGCAGCTTGGCCTGGAGCTCCTATAATTCACCCCTCCACTTT
abundance: .; v_gene: TRBV19; d_gene: TRBD1; j_gene: TRBJ1-6; CDR3aa: CASSTGQVLYSPLHF; CDR3nt: TGTGCCAGTAGTACGGGACAGGTTTTGTATTCACCCCTCCACTTT
abundance: .; v_gene: TRBV11-3; d_gene: .; j_gene: TRBJ1-1; CDR3aa: CASSLDPRNTEAFF; CDR3nt: TGTGCCAGCAGCTTAGATCCCCGGAACACTGAAGCTTTCTTT
abundance: .; v_gene: TRBV11-3; d_gene: .; j_gene: TRBJ2-5; CDR3aa: CASSFGGLSGETQYF; CDR3nt: TGTGCCAGCAGCTTCGGTGGGCTCTCGGGGGAGACCCAGTACTTC
abundance: .; v_gene: TRBV7-9; d_gene: TRBD2; j_gene: TRBJ2-3; CDR3aa: CASSFGLAADTQYF; CDR3nt: TGTGCCAGCAGTTTTGGACTAGCTGCAGATACGCAGTATTTT
abundance: .; v_gene: TRBV3-1/TRBV3-2; d_gene: .; j_gene: TRBJ1-2; CDR3aa: CASSQDNGEGWYGYTF; CDR3nt: TGTGCCAGCAGCCAAGATAACGGGGAGGGATGGTATGGCTACACCTTC
abundance: once; v_gene: TRBV7-6; d_gene: .; j_gene: TRBJ1-5; CDR3aa: CASSLAPGAGAQHF; CDR3nt: TGTGCCAGCAGCTTAGCTCCGGGAGCAGGAGCCCAGCATTTT
abundance: .; v_gene: TRBV6-5; d_gene: TRBD1; j_gene: TRBJ1-2; CDR3aa: CASSYSTGGNYGYTF; CDR3nt: TGTGCCAGCAGTTACTCGACAGGGGGGAACTATGGCTACACCTTC
abundance: few; v_gene: TRBV4-3; d_gene: TRBD1; j_gene: TRBJ1-1; CDR3aa: CASSDDRGPEAFF; CDR3nt: TGCGCCAGCAGCGACGACAGGGGCCCTGAAGCTTTCTTT
abundance: .; v_gene: TRBV18; d_gene: TRBD2; j_gene: TRBJ2-1; CDR3aa: CASSSDGRDNEQFF; CDR3nt: TGTGCCAGCTCATCGGACGGGAGGGACAATGAGCAGTTCTTC
abundance: .; v_gene: TRBV2; d_gene: TRBD1; j_gene: TRBJ1-2; CDR3aa: CASREGQGPGRYGYTF; CDR3nt: TGTGCCAGCAGGGAAGGACAGGGGCCGGGCCGCTATGGCTACACCTTC
abundance: .; v_gene: TRBV7-8; d_gene: .; j_gene: TRBJ1-1; CDR3aa: CASLRGGVRTEAFF; CDR3nt: TGTGCCAGCCTTAGAGGGGGAGTACGAACTGAAGCTTTCTTT
abundance: .; v_gene: TRBV29-1; d_gene: .; j_gene: TRBJ1-3; CDR3aa: CSVGGYSNTIYF; CDR3nt: TGCAGCGTTGGTGGGTACAGCAACACCATATATTTT
abundance: .; v_gene: TRBV4-3; d_gene: TRBD1; j_gene: TRBJ2-7; CDR3aa: CASSHSATGETYEQYF; CDR3nt: TGCGCCAGCAGCCACAGTGCAACAGGGGAAACCTACGAGCAGTACTTC
abundance: .; v_gene: TRBV28; d_gene: TRBD1; j_gene: TRBJ1-5; CDR3aa: CASRDRAGQPQHF; CDR3nt: TGTGCCAGCCGTGACAGGGCGGGTCAGCCCCAGCATTTT
abundance: .; v_gene: TRBV6-5; d_gene: .; j_gene: TRBJ1-6; CDR3aa: CASTNSQGLNSPLHF; CDR3nt: TGTGCCAGCACCAACTCGCAGGGGCTGAATTCACCCCTCCACTTT
abundance: .; v_gene: TRBV30; d_gene: .; j_gene: TRBJ1-5; CDR3aa: CAWSRTDQPQHF; CDR3nt: TGTGCCTGGAGTCGAACGGATCAGCCCCAGCATTTT
abundance: once; v_gene: TRBV5-5; d_gene: TRBD1; j_gene: TRBJ1-1; CDR3aa: CASSFGQGPATEAFF; CDR3nt: TGTGCCAGCAGTTTCGGACAGGGTCCTGCCACTGAAGCTTTCTTT
abundance: .; v_gene: TRBV6-2/TRBV6-3; d_gene: .; j_gene: TRBJ2-3; CDR3aa: CASSQTGEGQYF; CDR3nt: TGTGCCAGCAGCCAAACCGGGGAAGGGCAGTATTTT
abundance: .; v_gene: TRBV19; d_gene: TRBD2; j_gene: TRBJ2-3; CDR3aa: CASSIGRGGPLSTDTQYF; CDR3nt: TGTGCCAGTAGTATTGGGCGGGGGGGTCCCCTAAGCACAGATACGCAGTATTTT
abundance: .; v_gene: TRBV4-2; d_gene: TRBD2; j_gene: TRBJ2-7; CDR3aa: CASSQDPGGRSSYEQYF; CDR3nt: TGTGCCAGCAGCCAAGATCCGGGAGGCAGGTCATCCTACGAGCAGTACTTC
abundance: .; v_gene: TRBV5-1; d_gene: .; j_gene: TRBJ2-6; CDR3aa: CASSFSSSGANVLTF; CDR3nt: TGCGCCAGCAGCTTTAGCAGCTCTGGGGCCAACGTCCTGACTTTC
abundance: .; v_gene: TRBV9; d_gene: TRBD2; j_gene: TRBJ2-6; CDR3aa: CASSPTGLPGGHGANVLTF; CDR3nt: TGTGCCAGCAGCCCCACCGGGCTTCCGGGGGGGCATGGGGCCAACGTCCTGACTTTC
abundance: once; v_gene: TRBV10-3; d_gene: .; j_gene: TRBJ1-2; CDR3aa: CAISAGGTTNYGYTF; CDR3nt: TGTGCCATCAGTGCTGGTGGAACTACTAACTATGGCTACACCTTC
abundance: few; v_gene: TRBV5-8; d_gene: TRBD2; j_gene: TRBJ2-1; CDR3aa: CASSWGLAGTLNEQFF; CDR3nt: TGTGCCAGCAGCTGGGGTCTAGCGGGGACTCTCAATGAGCAGTTCTTC
abundance: .; v_gene: TRBV9; d_gene: TRBD1; j_gene: TRBJ2-1; CDR3aa: CASSVDRGSSYNEQFF; CDR3nt: TGTGCCAGCAGCGTAGACAGGGGGAGCTCCTACAATGAGCAGTTCTTC
abundance: .; v_gene: TRBV6-5; d_gene: TRBD1; j_gene: TRBJ2-3; CDR3aa: CASSSGQGSDTQYF; CDR3nt: TGTGCCAGCAGTTCGGGACAGGGCTCAGATACGCAGTATTTT
abundance: .; v_gene: TRBV6-2/TRBV6-3; d_gene: .; j_gene: TRBJ2-1; CDR3aa: CASSDMINEQFF; CDR3nt: TGTGCCAGCAGCGACATGATCAATGAGCAGTTCTTC
abundance: .; v_gene: TRBV18; d_gene: TRBD1; j_gene: TRBJ2-2; CDR3aa: CASSPRALPGGSGELFF; CDR3nt: TGTGCCAGCTCACCACGAGCTTTGCCAGGGGGATCCGGGGAGCTGTTTTTT
abundance: .; v_gene: TRBV20-1; d_gene: TRBD1; j_gene: TRBJ1-2; CDR3aa: CSAPQGHGYTF; CDR3nt: TGCAGTGCCCCACAGGGGCATGGCTACACCTTC
abundance: few; v_gene: TRBV7-2; d_gene: TRBD2; j_gene: TRBJ2-4; CDR3aa: CASSLFVSGGAENIQYF; CDR3nt: TGTGCCAGCAGCTTATTTGTCAGCGGGGGGGCCGAGAACATTCAGTACTTC